This TCR beta chain was profiled in a study of identical twins (dated by TCRdb to the mid-2010s). Regarding the study in general: TCR alpha and beta repertoires from monozygotic twins, unrelated adults of various ages and cord blood were deep-sequenced to test whether fetal clonotypes persist. To rule out contamination, replicate twin experiments were performed at different times with different library preparation protocols.

The sample holds a few counts of this clonotype. Its target antigen remains unknown. Base qualities are not at hand, and no much larger clone is one base apart. To prepare the library, 5' RACE was applied. Instrument used: Illumina HiSeq 2000. A universal primer binding site was introduced by template switching, and a unique molecular identifier was present in the final cDNA, enabling accurate counting of TCR cDNA molecules. Specific primers in the conserved constant-segment region were used to synthesize first-strand cDNA for TCR alpha and beta chains. To control for contamination, every cDNA library was double barcoded, receiving both a SMART-Mk sample barcode and Illumina barcodes. Two successive PCR steps introduced TruSeq adapter sequences along with Illumina sample barcodes. Sequencing of the TCR alpha and beta cDNA libraries was done on the Illumina HiSeq platform using custom primers. As for how the authors treated the data: Unique molecular identifiers were extracted from raw reads with MiGEC, and CDR3 positions were determined with MiXCR. Recombination models were inferred per individual with the repgenHMM and IGoR tools using an EM algorithm. Shared clonotypes were analyzed with the tcR package in R, and sharing was normalized by the product of cloneset sizes. To study raw recombination free of thymic and clonal selection effects, out-of-frame nonproductive sequences were analyzed. TCRdb trimmed public reads at Q25 via fastp, called clones via MiXCR and kept in-frame beta chains. Every entry covers one CDR3 protein and lists the most common genes and DNA from its rows. Here the V and J calls rest on TCRdb's processing, not on the authors' analysis. The sample profile shows around 470,000 distinct CDR3 sequences; 13% to 15% of them were found once. Clones ranked in the top ten supply roughly 0.56% of the sample.

Study-wide conclusions, independent of this receptor: In monozygotic twins, recombination models systematically underestimated out-of-frame TCR alpha sharing, but the models matched the sharing seen between unrelated individuals. Because the same donors could not be followed over many years, the conclusions depended on cross-sectional statistical analysis. Zero-insertion analyses could be partly confounded by invariant T cells such as MAIT and iNKT, though diverse VJ usage argued against such confounding for most clonotypes. Fewer insertions were carried by abundant cord blood beta clonotypes; a weaker similar trend was observed in young adult naive repertoires, while no such trend was observed in memory repertoires. Compared with coincidental sharing between unrelated individuals, out-of-frame TCR alpha sequences shared between twins had an excess of sequences with low generation probability. Excess twin sharing in beta out-of-frame sequences was weaker because fewer shared sequences lowered the signal-to-noise ratio.

Only healthy Caucasian donors were included. Three pairs of female monozygotic twins, all aged about 18 to 29 years, made up the twin cohort. CD4+ and CD8+ T cell populations were isolated with positive isolation kits from Invitrogen. Based on the germline V gene (reference sequence), the CDR1 and CDR2 sequences are LGHDT and YNNKEL. Here V drops 4 bases and J drops 2 bases, and the junction holds 15 bases not matched to any gene. The CDR3 numbers 19 residues from cysteine through phenylalanine. The kept DNA is CDR3 alone, 57 bases in frame from the first base. The data were also submitted as part of a second study, on yellow fever vaccine responses in identical twins. Per that second paper: According to the authors, the vaccine-induced T cell response in identical twins seemed to be partly convergent and partly specific to each individual. Focusing on identical twins, the study followed the T cell clones that responded to the vaccine, and did so with precision.

This sequence was found in a woman under 30 in good health. The sequenced sample was CD4+ T cells sorted from blood. This receptor chain uses TRBV3-1 and TRBJ2-4; 9 middle bases align to TRBD2. The DNA sequence is TGTGCCAGCAGCCTGCTCGTAGCGGGAGTAAGTTTAACCAAAAACATTCAGTACTTC. It encodes CASSLLVAGVSLTKNIQYF.